The present T cell receptor (beta chain) was sequenced within a study of T cells in Graves' hyperthyroidism and ophthalmopathy. This clonotype was observed a handful of times. Its antigen is as yet unknown. V was pared by 6 bases and J by 12 bases, with 10 bases of the junction left unmatched. This CDR3 spans 15 amino acids. The germline V gene encodes CDR1 MGHRA and CDR2 YSYEKL. Findings and caveats of the study: Ophthalmopathy got predicted by the model a median approximately 6 months before its onset. Researchers report that a 13 V-J model separated ophthalmopathy from stable hyperthyroidism.

Template material for amplifying TCR beta CDR3 regions consisted of RNA transcripts. HTBI primers were used for first-round RT-PCR of the TCR CDR3. From the multiplex PCR reads, TCRdb called clonotypes with MiXCR, one entry per CDR3 protein. The sample lists about 300,000 distinct CDR3 sequences; 13% were seen once. Sequenced sample: blood. The sequence came from a woman in her 30s with Graves' hyperthyroidism that later progressed to Graves' ophthalmopathy. The chain employs TRBV4-1 and TRBJ2-1, with 14 bases identical to TRBD2. CDR3 sequence reads: CASSPGLAGGVWQFF. The CDR3 DNA sequence: TGCGCCAGCAGTCCTGGACTAGCGGGAGGTGTATGGCAGTTCTTC.